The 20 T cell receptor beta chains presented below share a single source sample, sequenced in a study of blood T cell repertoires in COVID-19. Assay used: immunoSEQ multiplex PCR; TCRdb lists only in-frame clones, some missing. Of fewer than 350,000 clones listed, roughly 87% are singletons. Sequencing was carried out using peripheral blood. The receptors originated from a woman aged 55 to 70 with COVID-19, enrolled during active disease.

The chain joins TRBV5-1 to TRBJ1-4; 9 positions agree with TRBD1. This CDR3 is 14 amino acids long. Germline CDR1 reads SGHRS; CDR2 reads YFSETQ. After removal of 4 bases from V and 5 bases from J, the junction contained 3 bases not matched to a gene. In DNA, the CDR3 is TGCGCCAGCAGCCTAGGGACAGGGAATGAAAAACTGTTTTTT. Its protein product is CASSLGTGNEKLFF.

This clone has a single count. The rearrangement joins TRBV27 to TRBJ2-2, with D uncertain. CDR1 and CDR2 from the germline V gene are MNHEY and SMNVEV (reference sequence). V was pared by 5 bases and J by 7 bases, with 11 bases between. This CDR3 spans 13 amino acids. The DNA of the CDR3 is TGTGCCAGCAGTCTAAGATTGAGCGGGGAGCTGTTTTTT. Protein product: CASSLRLSGELFF.

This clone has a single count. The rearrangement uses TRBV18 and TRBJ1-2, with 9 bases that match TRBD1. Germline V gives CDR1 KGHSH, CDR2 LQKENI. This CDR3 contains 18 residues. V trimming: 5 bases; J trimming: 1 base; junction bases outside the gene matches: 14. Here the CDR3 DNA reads TGTGCCAGCTCATCCCTGCCGGGGACAGGGCAGGTTAACTATGGCTACACCTTC. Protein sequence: CASSSLPGTGQVNYGYTF.

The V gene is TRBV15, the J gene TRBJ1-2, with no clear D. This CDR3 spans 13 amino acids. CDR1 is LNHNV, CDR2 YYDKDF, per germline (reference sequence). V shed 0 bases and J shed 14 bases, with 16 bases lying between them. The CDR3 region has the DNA TGTGCCACCAGCAGAGATAGGCAGTCAGGTCCAACCTTC. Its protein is CATSRDRQSGPTF. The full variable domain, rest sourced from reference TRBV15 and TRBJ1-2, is DAMVIQNPRYQVTQFGKPVTLSCSQTLNHNVMYWYQQKSSQAPKLLFHYYDKDFNNEADTPDNFQSRRPNTSFCFLDIRSPGLGDTAMYLCATSRDRQSGPTFGSGTRLTVV.

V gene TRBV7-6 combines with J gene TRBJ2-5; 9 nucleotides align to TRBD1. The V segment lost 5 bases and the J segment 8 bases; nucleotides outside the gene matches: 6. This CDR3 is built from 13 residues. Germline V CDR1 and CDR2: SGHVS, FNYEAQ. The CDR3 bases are TGTGCCAGCAGCCGGGGACAGGGTAGCACCCAGTACTTC. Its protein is CASSRGQGSTQYF. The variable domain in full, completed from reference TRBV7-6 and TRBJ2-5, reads GAGVSQSPRYKVTKRGQDVALRCDPISGHVSLYWYRQALGQGPEFLTYFNYEAQQDKSGLPNDRFSAERPEGSISTLTIQRTEQRDSAMYRCASSRGQGSTQYFGPGTRLLVL.

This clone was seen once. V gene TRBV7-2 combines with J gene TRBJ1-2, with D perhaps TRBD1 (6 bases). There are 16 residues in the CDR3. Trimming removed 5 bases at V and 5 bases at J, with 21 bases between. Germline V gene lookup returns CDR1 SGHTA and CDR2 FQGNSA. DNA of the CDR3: TGTGCCAGCAGCCTGAGCCGGGACATGGGACTATATGGCTACACCTTC. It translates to CASSLSRDMGLYGYTF.

CDR3 loop: CASAGTGSLRSTDTQYF. CDR3 DNA sequence: TGCGCCAGCGCCGGGACAGGGTCTCTAAGAAGCACAGATACGCAGTATTTT. This sequence joins TRBV4-1 and TRBJ2-3, with 9 bases matching TRBD1. The CDR3 has 17 residues. CDR1 is MGHRA and CDR2 is YSYEKL in the germline V gene. V gave up 8 bases and J gave up 0 bases; unmatched junction bases: 12.

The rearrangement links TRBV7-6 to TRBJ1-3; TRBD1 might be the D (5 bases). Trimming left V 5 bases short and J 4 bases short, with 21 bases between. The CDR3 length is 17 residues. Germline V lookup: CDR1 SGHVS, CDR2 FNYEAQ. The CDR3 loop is CASSLQAAGRRGNTIYF. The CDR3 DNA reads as TGTGCCAGCAGCCTCCAGGCCGCGGGGCGCAGGGGAAACACCATATATTTT.

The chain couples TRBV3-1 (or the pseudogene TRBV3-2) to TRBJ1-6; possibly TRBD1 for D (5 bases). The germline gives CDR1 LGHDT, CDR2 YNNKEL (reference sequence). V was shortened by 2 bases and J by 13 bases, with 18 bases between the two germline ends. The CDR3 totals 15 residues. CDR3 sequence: CASSQLWDSITPLHF. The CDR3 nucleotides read TGTGCCAGCAGCCAATTGTGGGACTCCATTACGCCCCTCCACTTT.

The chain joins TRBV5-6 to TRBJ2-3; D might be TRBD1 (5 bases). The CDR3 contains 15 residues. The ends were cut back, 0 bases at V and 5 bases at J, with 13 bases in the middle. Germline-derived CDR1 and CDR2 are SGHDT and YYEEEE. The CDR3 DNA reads TGTGCCAGCAGCTTGGGTCCCAGGGCTAGAGATACGCAGTATTTT. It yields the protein CASSLGPRARDTQYF.

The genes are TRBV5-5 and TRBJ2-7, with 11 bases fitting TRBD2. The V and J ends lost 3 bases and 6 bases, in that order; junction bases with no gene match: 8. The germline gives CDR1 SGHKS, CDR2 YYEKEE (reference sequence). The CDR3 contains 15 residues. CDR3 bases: TGTGCCAGCAGCTCACTAGCGGGGGCCCCCCTCGAGCAGTACTTC. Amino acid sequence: CASSSLAGAPLEQYF.

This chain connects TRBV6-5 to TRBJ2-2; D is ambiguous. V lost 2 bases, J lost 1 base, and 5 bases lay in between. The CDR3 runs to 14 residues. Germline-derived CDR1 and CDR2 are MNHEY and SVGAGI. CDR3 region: CASSYARNTGELFF. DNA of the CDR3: TGTGCCAGCAGTTACGCCAGGAACACCGGGGAGCTGTTTTTT.

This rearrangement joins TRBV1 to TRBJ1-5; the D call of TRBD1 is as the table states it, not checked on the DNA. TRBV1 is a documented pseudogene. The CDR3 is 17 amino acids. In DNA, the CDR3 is TGCACCAGCAAGGACACTGCAGCCTTTTATAGCAATCAGCCCCAGCATTTT. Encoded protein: CTSKDTAAFYSNQPQHF.

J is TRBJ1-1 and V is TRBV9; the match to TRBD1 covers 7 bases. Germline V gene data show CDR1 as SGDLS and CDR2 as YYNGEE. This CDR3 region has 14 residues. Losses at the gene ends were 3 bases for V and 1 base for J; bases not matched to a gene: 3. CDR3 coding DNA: TGTGCCAGCAGCGGACAGGGAGGGAACACTGAAGCTTTCTTT. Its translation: CASSGQGGNTEAFF. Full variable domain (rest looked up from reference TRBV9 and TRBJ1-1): DSGVTQTPKHLITATGQRVTLRCSPRSGDLSVYWYQQSLDQGLQFLIQYYNGEERAKGNILERFSAQQFPDLHSELNLSSLELGDSALYFCASSGQGGNTEAFFGQGTRLTVV.

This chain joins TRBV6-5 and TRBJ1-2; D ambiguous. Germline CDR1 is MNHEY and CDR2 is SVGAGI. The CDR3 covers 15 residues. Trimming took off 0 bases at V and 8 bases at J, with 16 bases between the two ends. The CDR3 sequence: CASSYSGILPVGYTF. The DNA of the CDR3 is TGTGCCAGCAGTTACTCGGGCATTCTGCCCGTGGGCTACACCTTC.

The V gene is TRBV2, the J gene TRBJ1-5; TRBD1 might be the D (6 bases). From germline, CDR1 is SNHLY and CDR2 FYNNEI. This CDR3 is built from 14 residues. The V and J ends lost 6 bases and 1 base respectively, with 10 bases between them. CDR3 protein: CASRDSWSNQPQHF. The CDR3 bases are TGTGCCAGCAGGGACAGTTGGAGCAATCAGCCCCAGCATTTT.

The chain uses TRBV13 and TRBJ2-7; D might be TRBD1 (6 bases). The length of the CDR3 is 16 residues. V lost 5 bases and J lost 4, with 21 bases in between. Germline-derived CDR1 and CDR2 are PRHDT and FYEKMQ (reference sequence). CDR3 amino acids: CASSPGASTEVYEQYF. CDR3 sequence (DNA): TGTGCCAGCAGCCCAGGGGCCTCGACGGAAGTTTACGAGCAGTACTTC.

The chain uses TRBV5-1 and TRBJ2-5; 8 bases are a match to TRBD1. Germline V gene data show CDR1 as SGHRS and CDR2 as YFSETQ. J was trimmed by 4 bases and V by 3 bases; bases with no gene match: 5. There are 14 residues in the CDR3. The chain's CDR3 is CASSWTGQGETQYF. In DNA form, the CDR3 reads TGCGCCAGCAGCTGGACAGGGCAGGGAGAGACCCAGTACTTC.

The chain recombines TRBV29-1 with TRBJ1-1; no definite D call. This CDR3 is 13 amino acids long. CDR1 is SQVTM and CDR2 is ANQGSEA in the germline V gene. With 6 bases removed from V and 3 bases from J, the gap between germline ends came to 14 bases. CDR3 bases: TGCAGCGTCGAATCCCGCTCGGACACTGAAGCTTTCTTT. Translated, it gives CSVESRSDTEAFF.

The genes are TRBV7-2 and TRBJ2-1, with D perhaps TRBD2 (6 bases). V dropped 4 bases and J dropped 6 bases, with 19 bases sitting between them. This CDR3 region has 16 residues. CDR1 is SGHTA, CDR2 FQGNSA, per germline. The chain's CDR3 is CASSSGVRDHTNEQFF. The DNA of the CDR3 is TGTGCCAGCAGCTCGGGGGTCCGGGACCATACCAATGAGCAGTTCTTC.